These 20 T cell receptor beta chains came from one sample sequenced in a study of OX40 agonist ivuxolimab in advanced cancers. Profiled with immunoSEQ multiplex PCR; TCRdb holds only in-frame clones, not every one. The table records 25,000 to 35,000 clones, about 88% of them present only once. The specimen was CD4+ or CD8+ T cells sorted from blood, collected in a trial of the OX40 agonist ivuxolimab. The receptor set was obtained from an adult with an advanced solid tumor such as melanoma, head and neck, liver or kidney cancer.

CDR3 in amino acids: CASSWDTSTDTQYF. The CDR3 DNA reads as TGTGCCAGCAGCTGGGACACTAGCACAGATACGCAGTATTTT. This chain uses TRBV7-6 with TRBJ2-3; maybe TRBD1 (6 bases). The germline V and J ends were trimmed by 4 bases and 0 bases, with 8 bases remaining between them. The germline gives CDR1 SGHVS, CDR2 FNYEAQ. The CDR3 runs 14 residues.

The genes are TRBV4-2 and TRBJ2-1; TRBD2 matches 9 bases. There are 16 residues in the CDR3. Trimming took 0 bases from V and 5 from J; bases not matched to a gene: 5. From germline, CDR1 is LGHNA and CDR2 YNFKEQ. CDR3 nucleotides: TGTGCCAGCAGCCAAGATTGGCTAGCGGGACACAATGAGCAGTTCTTC. Its translation is CASSQDWLAGHNEQFF.

The chain is built from TRBV5-4 and TRBJ1-1, with TRBD1 identical over 8 bases. Germline-derived CDR1 and CDR2 are SGHNT and YYREEE (reference sequence). The CDR3 is made up of 13 amino acids. Trimming at V came to 5 bases and at J to 6 bases, leaving 6 bases not matched to a gene. The CDR3 is CASSFLQGAEAFF. The CDR3 region has the DNA TGTGCCAGCAGTTTCCTACAGGGGGCTGAAGCTTTCTTT.

The rearrangement uses TRBV28 and TRBJ1-5; D is unclear. The CDR3 totals 13 residues. Trimming took off 4 bases at V and 11 bases at J, with 15 bases between the two ends. Germline V CDR1 and CDR2: MDHEN, SYDVKM. CDR3 residues: CASSSRQAKAQHF. Written as DNA, the CDR3 is TGTGCCAGCAGTTCCCGGCAGGCCAAGGCCCAGCATTTT.

The table lists this clone with a count of one. V usage is TRBV28 and J usage is TRBJ1-2; 9 bases agree with TRBD1. With 8 bases clipped from V and 4 bases from J, the junction kept 14 bases outside the gene matches. The V gene's germline CDR1 is MDHEN and CDR2 SYDVKM. This CDR3 has 16 amino acids. The DNA for the CDR3 is TGTGCCAGCCACCAGGCTACAGGGGGCGCCGGCTATGGCTACACCTTC. It is translated as CASHQATGGAGYGYTF.

The gene calls are TRBV29-1 and TRBJ2-1; 14 bases map to TRBD2. Germline trimming cut 3 bases from V and 8 bases from J; bases unmatched to any gene: 12. This CDR3 region has 17 residues. Germline CDR1 reads SQVTM; CDR2 reads ANQGSEA. CDR3 DNA: TGCAGCGTTGAGGGGGAGCGACTAGCGGGAGGGTCATATGAGCAGTTCTTC. Protein: CSVEGERLAGGSYEQFF.

V gene TRBV27 combines with J gene TRBJ1-4; tentatively, D is TRBD1 (5 bases). With 3 bases removed from V and 4 bases from J, the gap between germline ends came to 12 bases. CDR1 and CDR2 (germline): MNHEY, SMNVEV (reference sequence). CDR3 length equals 15 residues. DNA for the CDR3: TGTGCCAGCAGTTTCTTCGCAGGGTATAATGAAAAACTGTTTTTT. Translated, it gives CASSFFAGYNEKLFF. Filled out from reference TRBV27 and TRBJ1-4, the complete variable domain reads EAQVTQNPRYLITVTGKKLTVTCSQNMNHEYMSWYRQDPGLGLRQIYYSMNVEVTDKGDVPEGYKVSRKEKRNFPLILESPSPNQTSLYFCASSFFAGYNEKLFFGSGTQLSVL.

J is TRBJ2-3 and V is TRBV19; D is uncertain. CDR3 length: 15 amino acids. V lost 0 bases and J 0 bases, leaving 7 bases between the germline ends. The germline CDR1 and CDR2 sequences are LNHDA and SQIVND (reference sequence). DNA for the CDR3: TGTGCCAGTAGTATAGACGGAACTAGCACAGATACGCAGTATTTT. Protein product: CASSIDGTSTDTQYF.

This clone showed up just once. The CDR3 spells CASSVVSGGIGEQYF. The CDR3 nucleotides read TGTGCCAGCAGCGTAGTTAGCGGAGGAATAGGGGAGCAGTACTTC. The chain has TRBV9 and TRBJ2-7; maybe TRBD2 (6 bases). Germline assignment: CDR1 SGDLS and CDR2 YYNGEE. The germline V and J ends were trimmed by 0 bases and 7 bases, with 17 bases remaining between them. The CDR3 length is 15 residues. Supplemented by reference TRBV9 and TRBJ2-7, the full variable domain reads DSGVTQTPKHLITATGQRVTLRCSPRSGDLSVYWYQQSLDQGLQFLIQYYNGEERAKGNILERFSAQQFPDLHSELNLSSLELGDSALYFCASSVVSGGIGEQYFGPGTRLTVT.

The chain links TRBV19 to TRBJ2-1, with TRBD2 matching over 10 bases. V shed 5 bases, J shed 7 bases, and the junction held 11 bases outside the gene matches. The CDR3 is 16 amino acids. The germline V gene has CDR1 LNHDA and CDR2 SQIVND (reference sequence). Here the CDR3 reads CASSPLAGVGWNEQFF. The DNA of the CDR3 is TGTGCCAGTAGTCCCCTAGCGGGGGTAGGATGGAATGAGCAGTTCTTC.

CDR3 sequence: CASSLLWTSGRYNEQFF. The CDR3 DNA follows: TGCGCCAGCAGCCTACTTTGGACTAGCGGGCGATACAATGAGCAGTTCTTC. The chain joins TRBV5-1 to TRBJ2-1; 11 positions match TRBD2. Germline assignment: CDR1 SGHRS and CDR2 YFSETQ. J gave up 4 bases and V 4 bases, and 10 bases lay outside the gene matches. The CDR3 totals 17 residues.

CDR3 nucleotides: TGTGCCAGCAGCTGGGGACCGGGACTAGCGGGGGCGGAGGATACGCAGTATTTT. It encodes CASSWGPGLAGAEDTQYF. This chain links TRBV7-3 with TRBJ2-3; 14 nucleotides agree with TRBD2. Per the germline V gene, CDR1 is SGHTA and CDR2 is FQGTGA. The CDR3 has 18 amino acids. Trimming cost V 4 bases and J 6 bases; bases outside gene matches: 12.

This clone was detected only a few times. Here the CDR3 reads CASRLQGRETQYF. The CDR3 coding sequence is TGTGCCAGCAGGCTACAGGGGAGGGAGACCCAGTACTTC. The V and J genes are TRBV25-1 and TRBJ2-5, with a tentative D call TRBD1 (7 bases). There are 13 residues in the CDR3. The V gene's germline CDR1 is MGHDK and CDR2 SYGVNS. V was cut by 6 bases and J by 5 bases, with 13 bases left in between.

This chain uses TRBV28 with TRBJ2-7; D is possibly TRBD2 (6 bases). This CDR3 region has 15 residues. The V gene lost 3 bases and the J gene lost 3 bases, with 15 bases spanning the gap. Germline-derived CDR1 and CDR2 are MDHEN and SYDVKM. The CDR3 sequence: CASSFTEGLLYEQYF. The CDR3 DNA sequence: TGTGCCAGCAGTTTCACCGAGGGACTCCTCTACGAGCAGTACTTC.

V gene TRBV5-5 combines with J gene TRBJ2-7; 8 bases align to TRBD2. Germline V gene lookup returns CDR1 SGHKS and CDR2 YYEKEE (reference sequence). The CDR3 contains 14 residues. Losses at the gene ends were 5 bases for V and 0 bases for J; bases not matched to a gene: 4. This CDR3 is CASRLAETSYEQYF. For the CDR3, the DNA is TGTGCCAGCAGACTAGCGGAAACCTCCTACGAGCAGTACTTC. The full variable domain, completed using reference TRBV5-5 and TRBJ2-7, is DAGVTQSPTHLIKTRGQQVTLRCSPISGHKSVSWYQQVLGQGPQFIFQYYEKEERGRGNFPDRFSARQFPNYSSELNVNALLLGDSALYLCASRLAETSYEQYFGPGTRLTVT.

This clone was found once. The chain combines TRBV7-9 with TRBJ2-5, with D tentatively TRBD1 (5 bases). TRBJ2-7 explains the end of the DNA better; the J call may be wrong. In germline, CDR1 is SEHNR, CDR2 FQNEAQ (reference sequence). The CDR3 is 14 residues long. This CDR3 reads CASTTTAPGYEQYF. The CDR3 nucleotides are TGTGCCAGCACTACGACAGCCCCCGGGTACGAGCAGTACTTC.

This chain joins TRBV7-2 and TRBJ2-3; 9 bases map to TRBD2. The CDR3 is 15 amino acids. Per the germline V gene, CDR1 is SGHTA and CDR2 is FQGNSA. The J segment lost 4 bases and the V segment lost 3 bases, leaving 5 bases of the junction unmatched. The CDR3, as DNA: TGTGCCAGCAGCTTGGGGACTAGCACCCCAGATACGCAGTATTTT. Its translation is CASSLGTSTPDTQYF.

This clone has just one count. This CDR3 is CASSQERGVQVEQFF. Written as DNA, the CDR3 is TGTGCCAGCAGCCAAGAACGCGGGGTACAGGTTGAGCAGTTCTTC. The rearrangement links TRBV7-3 to TRBJ2-1; perhaps TRBD2 as D (6 bases). Germline V gene data show CDR1 as SGHTA and CDR2 as FQGTGA. V lost 5 bases and J 9 bases, leaving 20 bases between the germline ends. The CDR3 covers 15 residues.

The rearrangement joins TRBV9 to TRBJ2-1, with D hard to call. Trimming left V 3 bases short and J 0 bases short, with 10 bases between. The CDR3 is 15 amino acids. The germline V gene encodes CDR1 SGDLS and CDR2 YYNGEE. The CDR3 sequence is CASSDGANSYNEQFF. CDR3 sequence (DNA): TGTGCCAGCAGCGACGGAGCTAACTCCTACAATGAGCAGTTCTTC.

The chain carries TRBV7-9 and TRBJ2-7, with D unclear. Looked up from germline, CDR1 is SEHNR and CDR2 is FQNEAQ (reference sequence). The V end was cut by 3 bases, the J end by 2 bases, with 8 bases between. There are 13 residues in the CDR3. In DNA form, the CDR3 reads TGTGCCAGCAGCTTCGGTCCAACCTACGAGCAGTACTTC. Translated, it gives CASSFGPTYEQYF.